This T cell receptor beta chain was sequenced in a study of T cell responses to AZD1222 COVID-19 vaccine. Study findings and constraints: Spike was spanned by vaccine-associated CD4 TCRs, with dominance at 160-218 and 743-854. Spike-specific TCRs gained breadth and depth after people received two AZD1222 doses. Donor demographics were predominantly white British with a female majority; clonal diversity may be underestimated.

Worth noting for this clone: Its matching antigen is unknown.

Sequencing used immunoSEQ multiplex PCR; TCRdb keeps in-frame clones, though not all of them. The table lists nearly 110,000 clones, about 85% of them singletons. J gave up 9 bases and V 5 bases, and 13 bases lay outside the gene matches. CDR1 is LNHDA, CDR2 SQIVND, per germline (reference sequence). CDR3 length: 16 residues. The chain is built from TRBV19 and TRBJ1-6; 7 positions agree with TRBD1. The TCR originated in an adult who received the AZD1222 COVID-19 vaccine. The sequencing used peripheral blood, collected 28 days after the second AZD1222 dose. CDR3 sequence: CASSSNPGTATSPLHF. The CDR3 DNA reads TGTGCCAGTAGTTCCAACCCCGGGACAGCAACTTCACCCCTCCACTTT.